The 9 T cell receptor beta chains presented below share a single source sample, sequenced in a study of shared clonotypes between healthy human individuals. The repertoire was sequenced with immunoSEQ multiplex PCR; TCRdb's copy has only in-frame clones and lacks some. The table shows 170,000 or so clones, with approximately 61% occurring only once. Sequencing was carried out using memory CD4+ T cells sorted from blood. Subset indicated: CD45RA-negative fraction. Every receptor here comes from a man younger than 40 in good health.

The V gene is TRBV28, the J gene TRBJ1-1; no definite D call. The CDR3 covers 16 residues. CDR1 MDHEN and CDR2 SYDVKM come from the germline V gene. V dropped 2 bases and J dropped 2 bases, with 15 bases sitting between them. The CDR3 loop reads CASSLTDLVLNTEAFF. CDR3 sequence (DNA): TGTGCCAGCAGTTTAACTGACCTTGTTCTCAACACTGAAGCTTTCTTT.

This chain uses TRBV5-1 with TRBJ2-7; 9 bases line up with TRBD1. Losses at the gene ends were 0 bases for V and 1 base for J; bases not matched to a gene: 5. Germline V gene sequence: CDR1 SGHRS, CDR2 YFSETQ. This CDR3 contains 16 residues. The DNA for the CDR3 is TGCGCCAGCAGCTTGGCCCTGGGGACAGGGTCCTACGAGCAGTACTTC. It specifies CASSLALGTGSYEQYF. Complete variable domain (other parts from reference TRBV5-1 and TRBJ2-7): KAGVTQTPRYLIKTRGQQVTLSCSPISGHRSVSWYQQTPGQGLQFLFEYFSETQRNKGNFPGRFSGRQFSNSRSEMNVSTLELGDSALYLCASSLALGTGSYEQYFGPGTRLTVT.

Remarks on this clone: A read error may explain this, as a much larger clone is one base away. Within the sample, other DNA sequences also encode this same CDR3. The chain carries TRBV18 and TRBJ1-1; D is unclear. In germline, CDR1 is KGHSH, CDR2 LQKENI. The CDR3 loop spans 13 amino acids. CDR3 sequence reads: CASSRRGNTEAFF. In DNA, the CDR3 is TGTGCCAGTTCACGACGTGGGAACACTGAAGCTTTCTTT.

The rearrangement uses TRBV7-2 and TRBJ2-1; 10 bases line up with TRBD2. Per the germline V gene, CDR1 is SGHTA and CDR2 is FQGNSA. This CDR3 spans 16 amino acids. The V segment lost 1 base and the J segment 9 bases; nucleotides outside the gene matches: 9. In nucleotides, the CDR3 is TGTGCCAGCAGCTTAGAAGCGGGAGGGATGCCAAGTGAGCAGTTCTTC. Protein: CASSLEAGGMPSEQFF.

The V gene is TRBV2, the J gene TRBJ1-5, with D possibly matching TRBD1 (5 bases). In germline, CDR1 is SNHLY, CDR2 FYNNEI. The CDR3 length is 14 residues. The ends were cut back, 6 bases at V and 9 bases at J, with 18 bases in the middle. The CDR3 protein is CASSLRGESLPQHF. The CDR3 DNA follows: TGTGCCAGCAGCCTCCGGGGGGAAAGTCTGCCCCAGCATTTT.

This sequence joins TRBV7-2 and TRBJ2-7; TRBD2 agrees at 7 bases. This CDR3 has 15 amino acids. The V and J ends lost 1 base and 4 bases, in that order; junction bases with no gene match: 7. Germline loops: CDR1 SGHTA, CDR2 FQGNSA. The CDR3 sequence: CASSLVASGIYEQYF. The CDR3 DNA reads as TGTGCCAGCAGCTTAGTTGCTAGCGGAATTTACGAGCAGTACTTC.

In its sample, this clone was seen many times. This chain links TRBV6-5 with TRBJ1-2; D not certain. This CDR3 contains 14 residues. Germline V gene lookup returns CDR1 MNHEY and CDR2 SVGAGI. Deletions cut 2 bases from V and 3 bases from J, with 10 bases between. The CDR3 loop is CASSYRGVHYGYTF. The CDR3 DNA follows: TGTGCCAGCAGTTACCGTGGGGTGCACTATGGCTACACCTTC.

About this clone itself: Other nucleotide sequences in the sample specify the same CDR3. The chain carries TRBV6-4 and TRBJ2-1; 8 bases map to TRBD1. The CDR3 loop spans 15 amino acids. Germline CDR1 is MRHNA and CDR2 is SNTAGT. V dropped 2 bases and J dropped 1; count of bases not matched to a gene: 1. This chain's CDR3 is CASSDTGGSYNEQFF. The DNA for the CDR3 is TGTGCCAGCAGTGACACAGGGGGTTCCTACAATGAGCAGTTCTTC.

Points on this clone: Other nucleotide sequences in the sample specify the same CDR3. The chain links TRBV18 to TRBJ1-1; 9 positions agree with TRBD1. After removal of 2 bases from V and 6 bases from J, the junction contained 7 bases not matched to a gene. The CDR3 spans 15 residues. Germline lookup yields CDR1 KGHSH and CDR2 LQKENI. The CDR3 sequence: CASSPSQGQGPEAFF. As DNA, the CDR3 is TGTGCCAGCTCACCATCACAGGGACAGGGTCCTGAAGCTTTCTTT.